Listed below are T cell receptor beta chains from one sample, sequenced in a study of neurological immune-mediated disorders. MiXCR was run by TCRdb on the 5' RACE reads, yielding one entry per CDR3 protein. The table records about 62,000 distinct CDR3 sequences, roughly 4.8% of them present only once. The specimen was PBMCs. The origin of the receptors is a woman between 50 and 59 years old with multiple sclerosis. The CDR3 runs from the conserved cysteine through the conserved F or W. D genes are given only for firm matches. Where a row states a size, it is once, few, many or the class of an expanded clone; other rows omit it.

J gene: TRBJ2-7
D gene: .
V gene: TRBV10-3
clone size: many
CDR3 DNA: TGTGCCATCAGTGAGTTGGGCTCCTACGAGCAGTACTTC
CDR3 protein: CAISELGSYEQYF

J gene: TRBJ2-1
D gene: .
V gene: TRBV10-2
clone size: many
CDR3 DNA: TGCGCCAGCAGTAACCCCGGGATTGGTGGCAATGAGCAGTTCTTC
CDR3 protein: CASSNPGIGGNEQFF

J gene: TRBJ2-3
D gene: TRBD2
V gene: TRBV5-1
clone size: many
CDR3 DNA: TGCGCCAGCAGCCCTAGCGGGGGGGCACGGGCAGATACGCAGTATTTT
CDR3 protein: CASSPSGGARADTQYF

J gene: TRBJ2-3
D gene: TRBD2
V gene: TRBV5-1
clone size: .
CDR3 DNA: TGCGCCAGCAGCTTGGCCCTCCTAGCGGGGGTCACAGATACGCAGTATTTT
CDR3 protein: CASSLALLAGVTDTQYF

J gene: TRBJ2-3
D gene: TRBD2
V gene: TRBV4-1
clone size: many
CDR3 DNA: TGCGCCAGCAGCCAAGGTTTCGGGAGGACAGATACGCAGTATTTT
CDR3 protein: CASSQGFGRTDTQYF

J gene: TRBJ2-2
D gene: .
V gene: TRBV5-1
clone size: many
CDR3 DNA: TGCGCCAGCAGCTTGGCCGGGGGCGCGAACACCGGGGAGCTGTTTTTT
CDR3 protein: CASSLAGGANTGELFF

J gene: TRBJ1-5
D gene: .
V gene: TRBV12-5
clone size: many
CDR3 DNA: TGTGCTAGTGGTTTGTTAGATAGGGACAATCAGCCCCAGCATTTT
CDR3 protein: CASGLLDRDNQPQHF

J gene: TRBJ2-7
D gene: .
V gene: TRBV28
clone size: many
CDR3 DNA: TGTGCCAGCAGGGGCCCGGGAGCCCACGAGCAGTACTTC
CDR3 protein: CASRGPGAHEQYF

J gene: TRBJ2-1
D gene: .
V gene: TRBV2
clone size: many
CDR3 DNA: TGTGCCAGCACCCCGGAAAGCTCCTACAATGAGCAGTTCTTC
CDR3 protein: CASTPESSYNEQFF

J gene: TRBJ2-3
D gene: TRBD1
V gene: TRBV11-2
clone size: many
CDR3 DNA: TGTGCCAGCAGCTTGGGACAGATGATTCGCACAGATACGCAGTATTTT
CDR3 protein: CASSLGQMIRTDTQYF

J gene: TRBJ1-6
D gene: .
V gene: TRBV5-1
clone size: .
CDR3 DNA: TGCGCCAGCAGCCCCCAGGGGAGCTCCTATAATTCACCCCTCAACTTT
CDR3 protein: CASSPQGSSYNSPLNF

J gene: TRBJ1-1
D gene: TRBD1
V gene: TRBV11-2
clone size: many
CDR3 DNA: TGTGCCAGCAGCTTCTTCGGGACAGAGATTGAAGCTTTCTTT
CDR3 protein: CASSFFGTEIEAFF

J gene: TRBJ2-7
D gene: .
V gene: TRBV3-1
clone size: many
CDR3 DNA: TGTGCCAGCAGCCAAGTCGTTACATCTGACGAGCAGTACTTC
CDR3 protein: CASSQVVTSDEQYF

J gene: TRBJ2-3
D gene: TRBD1
V gene: TRBV7-2
clone size: many
CDR3 DNA: TGTGCCAGCACCTTCTTCGGGACAGGGGCAGATACGCAGTATTTT
CDR3 protein: CASTFFGTGADTQYF

J gene: TRBJ1-1
D gene: TRBD1
V gene: TRBV4-1
clone size: many
CDR3 DNA: TGCGCCAGCAGCTTCAGATCGGAACGGACAGGCGAAGCTTTCTTT
CDR3 protein: CASSFRSERTGEAFF

J gene: TRBJ2-3
D gene: TRBD1
V gene: TRBV6-6
clone size: many
CDR3 DNA: TGTGCCAGCAGGCCTAGGACCGGGACAGCTGGCGATACGCAGTATTTT
CDR3 protein: CASRPRTGTAGDTQYF

J gene: TRBJ1-3
D gene: .
V gene: TRBV20-1
clone size: many
CDR3 DNA: TGCAGTGCTAGTGAGGGGTCTGGAAACACCATATATTTT
CDR3 protein: CSASEGSGNTIYF

J gene: TRBJ2-3
D gene: .
V gene: TRBV28
clone size: many
CDR3 DNA: TGTGCCAGCCACGGCGGGGGGACAGTTACAGATACGCAGTATTTT
CDR3 protein: CASHGGGTVTDTQYF

J gene: TRBJ1-5
D gene: .
V gene: TRBV6-2/TRBV6-3
clone size: .
CDR3 DNA: TGTGCCAGCACAGCAGGAAGATGGACCTTGGATCAGCCCCAGCATTTT
CDR3 protein: CASTAGRWTLDQPQHF

J gene: TRBJ2-4
D gene: .
V gene: TRBV5-1
clone size: many
CDR3 DNA: TGCGCCAGCAGCTTGGGGACAGACAACATTCAGTACTTC
CDR3 protein: CASSLGTDNIQYF

J gene: TRBJ1-1
D gene: .
V gene: TRBV27
clone size: many
CDR3 DNA: TGTGCCAGCAGTTTGGTTATAGCGGCTGAAGCTTTCTTT
CDR3 protein: CASSLVIAAEAFF

J gene: TRBJ2-2
D gene: .
V gene: TRBV5-5
clone size: .
CDR3 DNA: TGTGCCAGCAGCACTAGACATACCGGGGAGCTGTTTTTT
CDR3 protein: CASSTRHTGELFF

J gene: TRBJ1-6
D gene: .
V gene: TRBV20-1
clone size: few
CDR3 DNA: TGCAGTGCGCTACAGGGCCCTCGAGGAAATTCACCCCTCAACTTT
CDR3 protein: CSALQGPRGNSPLNF

J gene: TRBJ1-4
D gene: TRBD1
V gene: TRBV20-1
clone size: many
CDR3 DNA: TGCAGTGCTAACTCCGCCGGGACAGGGCCGGAAAAACTGTTTTTT
CDR3 protein: CSANSAGTGPEKLFF

J gene: TRBJ2-5
D gene: TRBD2
V gene: TRBV4-2
clone size: many
CDR3 DNA: TGTGCCAGCAGCCAAGAATCGGGGGGGAGAGAGACCCAGTACTTC
CDR3 protein: CASSQESGGRETQYF

J gene: TRBJ1-4
D gene: .
V gene: TRBV5-1
clone size: many
CDR3 DNA: TGCGCCAGCAGCGGCAGTCTTAATGAAAAACTGTTTTTT
CDR3 protein: CASSGSLNEKLFF